The 27 T cell receptor beta chains reported below all come from one sample, sequenced in a study of cytomegalovirus exposure and HLA in healthy donors. The PCR was carried out with 60 Vbeta primers and 13 Jbeta primers. Libraries were prepared by immunoSEQ multiplex PCR; TCRdb keeps only in-frame clonotypes and omits some of them. The sample holds about 97,000 clones; roughly 60% are singletons and the top ten take 4.8%. The material sequenced was PBMCs. These receptors were collected from a human donor in good health.

This clone has just a few counts. V usage is TRBV20-1 and J usage is TRBJ1-1, with TRBD1 as a possible D gene (6 bases). This CDR3 has 11 amino acids. Per germline, CDR1 DFQATT and CDR2 SNEGSKA (reference sequence). DNA of the CDR3: TGCAGCTACCGGGGGGGGGCTTCAGCTTTCTTT. It yields the protein CSYRGGASAFF.

The J gene is TRBJ2-3, the V gene TRBV28; 9 nucleotides agree with TRBD2. CDR1 is MDHEN and CDR2 is SYDVKM in the germline V gene. V gave up 6 bases and J gave up 3 bases; unmatched junction bases: 7. The CDR3 is made up of 15 amino acids. CDR3 protein: CASRTGSGSTDTQYF. DNA for the CDR3: TGTGCCAGCAGAACGGGTAGCGGGAGTACAGATACGCAGTATTTT. Variable domain in full (rest from reference TRBV28 and TRBJ2-3): DVKVTQSSRYLVKRTGEKVFLECVQDMDHENMFWYRQDPGLGLRLIYFSYDVKMKEKGDIPEGYSVSREKKERFSLILESASTNQTSMYLCASRTGSGSTDTQYFGPGTRLTVL.

This chain uses TRBV19 with TRBJ2-1, with D maybe TRBD2 (5 bases). CDR1 LNHDA and CDR2 SQIVND come from the germline V gene (reference sequence). V lost 3 bases, J lost 0 bases, and 15 bases lay in between. The CDR3 has 17 residues. CDR3: CASSMVGSSHSYNEQFF. Here the CDR3 DNA reads TGTGCCAGTAGTATGGTTGGATCTAGCCACTCCTACAATGAGCAGTTCTTC.

This clone was recorded a few times. V gene TRBV2 combines with J gene TRBJ1-1, with 8 positions matching TRBD1. Trimming removed 8 bases from V and 4 bases from J; junction bases left unmatched: 6. CDR1 and CDR2 from the germline V gene are SNHLY and FYNNEI. CDR3 length: 13 amino acids. The CDR3 DNA is TGTGCCAGCGCGGACAGGGAGGGCACTGAAGCTTTCTTT. Translating it yields CASADREGTEAFF. Supplemented by reference TRBV2 and TRBJ1-1, the full variable domain reads EPEVTQTPSHQVTQMGQEVILRCVPISNHLYFYWYRQILGQKVEFLVSFYNNEISEKSEIFDDQFSVERPDGSNFTLKIRSTKLEDSAMYFCASADREGTEAFFGQGTRLTVV.

The J gene is TRBJ1-4, the V gene TRBV19; D gene ambiguous. Germline V CDR1 and CDR2: LNHDA, SQIVND (reference sequence). This CDR3 is 13 amino acids long. The V end was cut by 0 bases, the J end by 7 bases, with 6 bases between. CDR3 bases: TGTGCCAGTAGTATAGATTCGAGTGAAAAACTGTTTTTT. Protein: CASSIDSSEKLFF.

The V call is TRBV30, the J call TRBJ2-1; maybe TRBD2 (5 bases). There are 15 residues in the CDR3. The germline V gene has CDR1 GTSNPN and CDR2 SVGIG (reference sequence). V was trimmed by 2 bases and J by 1 base, leaving 12 bases between them. In nucleotides, the CDR3 is TGTGCCTGGAGTACGATAACGGGATCCTACAATGAGCAGTTCTTC. It codes for CAWSTITGSYNEQFF.

In its sample, this clone was seen a few times. The chain is built from TRBV11-2 and TRBJ2-2; D is undetermined. Germline CDR1 reads SGHAT; CDR2 reads FQNNGV. This CDR3 spans 11 amino acids. V dropped 6 bases and J dropped 6 bases, with 5 bases sitting between them. The CDR3 loop reads CASRSAGELFF. The CDR3 DNA reads as TGTGCCAGCAGAAGCGCCGGGGAGCTGTTTTTT.

The chain has TRBV18 and TRBJ2-3, with D unresolved. V was shortened by 3 bases and J by 2 bases, with 6 bases between the two germline ends. This CDR3 contains 13 residues. The germline CDR1 and CDR2 sequences are KGHSH and LQKENI. The CDR3 loop reads CASSPLATDTQYF. Here the CDR3 DNA reads TGTGCCAGCTCACCGCTGGCCACAGATACGCAGTATTTT.

J is TRBJ1-3 and V is TRBV7-9, with a weak D call TRBD1 (5 bases). Germline V gene data show CDR1 as SEHNR and CDR2 as FQNEAQ (reference sequence). Trimming left V 0 bases short and J 0 bases short, with 15 bases between. This CDR3 has 18 residues. Here the CDR3 reads CASSLAGVRRGSGNTIYF. The CDR3 DNA reads TGTGCCAGCAGCTTAGCAGGGGTCAGGCGAGGCTCTGGAAACACCATATATTTT.

To note about this clone: One junction end disagrees with the germline gene, perhaps due to a read error. This sample includes further DNA sequences coding for the same CDR3. The J gene is TRBJ1-4, the V gene TRBV6-1, with 7 bases fitting TRBD1. Germline V CDR1 and CDR2: MNHNS, SASEGT. This CDR3 spans 15 amino acids. DNA of the CDR3: TGTGCCAGTAGTGAAGGGACAGCAACTAATGAAAAACTGTTTTTT. Translated: CASSEGTATNEKLFF.

This clone came up a few times. The V gene is TRBV7-9, the J gene TRBJ2-1, with 8 bases matching TRBD1. With 3 bases clipped from V and 1 base from J, the junction kept 2 bases outside the gene matches. From germline, CDR1 is SEHNR and CDR2 FQNEAQ (reference sequence). This CDR3 has 15 residues. CDR3 nucleotide sequence: TGTGCCAGCAGCTTCCGACAGGGGTCCTACAATGAGCAGTTCTTC. Protein: CASSFRQGSYNEQFF.

In nucleotides, the CDR3 is TGCGCCAGCAGCCAAGATCGGGGTAGCGGGAGCACCGGGGAGCTGTTTTTT. Amino acid sequence: CASSQDRGSGSTGELFF. The V and J genes are TRBV4-1 and TRBJ2-2; 9 bases agree with TRBD2. Germline assignment: CDR1 MGHRA and CDR2 YSYEKL. The CDR3 spans 17 residues. After removal of 0 bases from V and 4 bases from J, the junction contained 6 bases not matched to a gene.

There are a few counts of this clone. J is TRBJ2-1 and V is TRBV4-1; D possibly corresponds to TRBD1 (5 bases). The CDR3 length is 15 residues. The germline V gene encodes CDR1 MGHRA and CDR2 YSYEKL. V lost 1 base and J 0 bases, leaving 7 bases between the germline ends. The CDR3, as DNA: TGCGCCAGCAGCCAAGGACAGTCCTCCTACAATGAGCAGTTCTTC. It encodes CASSQGQSSYNEQFF.

The J gene is TRBJ2-1, the V gene TRBV7-3, with 7 bases fitting TRBD2. The V segment lost 3 bases and the J segment 5 bases; nucleotides outside the gene matches: 13. Germline lookup yields CDR1 SGHTA and CDR2 FQGTGA. The CDR3 is made up of 17 amino acids. This CDR3 reads CASSFTAGEGPHNEQFF. In DNA form, the CDR3 reads TGTGCCAGCAGCTTCACGGCGGGGGAGGGCCCCCACAATGAGCAGTTCTTC.

The V call is TRBV30, the J call TRBJ1-1; 8 nucleotides align to TRBD1. The CDR3 contains 14 residues. The ends lost 4 bases at V and 5 bases at J; junction bases unmatched: 9. CDR1 GTSNPN and CDR2 SVGIG come from the germline V gene (reference sequence). The CDR3 DNA is TGTGCCTGGATTATACAGGGGGGAGGTACTGAAGCTTTCTTT. This translates into CAWIIQGGGTEAFF.

The chain joins TRBV30 to TRBJ2-4, with D possibly matching TRBD1 (6 bases). CDR1 is GTSNPN, CDR2 SVGIG, per germline (reference sequence). Trimming shortened V by 2 bases and J by 6 bases, and 11 bases separated the two germline ends. This CDR3 has 13 residues. The CDR3 is CAWSQGTGNIQYF. The CDR3 bases are TGTGCCTGGAGTCAGGGGACGGGAAACATTCAGTACTTC.

J is TRBJ2-1 and V is TRBV6-4; D is perhaps TRBD2 (8 bases). Trimming took 8 bases from V and 0 from J, leaving 29 bases between them. CDR1 is MRHNA, CDR2 SNTAGT, per germline. This CDR3 spans 20 amino acids. CDR3 sequence: CASPTGADCGRQSSYNEQFF. As DNA, the CDR3 is TGTGCCAGCCCAACAGGGGCGGATTGCGGGAGGCAAAGCTCCTACAATGAGCAGTTCTTC.

The V gene is TRBV5-6, the J gene TRBJ1-1, with 7 nucleotides matching TRBD1. Germline V gives CDR1 SGHDT, CDR2 YYEEEE. The V and J ends lost 4 bases and 2 bases, in that order; junction bases with no gene match: 8. The CDR3 runs 15 residues. CDR3 nucleotide sequence: TGTGCCAGCAGCCGTCGGGACAGCGCAAACACTGAAGCTTTCTTT. This sequence encodes CASSRRDSANTEAFF.

This clone came up a few times. This rearrangement joins TRBV27 to TRBJ2-3; D is unresolved. The ends were cut back, 4 bases at V and 9 bases at J, with 17 bases in the middle. The CDR3 runs to 14 residues. Germline V gives CDR1 MNHEY, CDR2 SMNVEV (reference sequence). DNA of the CDR3: TGTGCCAGCAGTTCCTTCTATGGGCAGGCGACGCAGTATTTT. It translates to CASSSFYGQATQYF.

The chain employs TRBV5-1 and TRBJ2-1; maybe TRBD2 (6 bases). Germline V lookup: CDR1 SGHRS, CDR2 YFSETQ. V lost 4 bases and J 10 bases, leaving 18 bases between the germline ends. CDR3 length: 14 amino acids. The DNA of the CDR3 is TGCGCCAGCAGCCCCTACTCCGGGGGAAGCGAGCAGTTCTTC. As protein: CASSPYSGGSEQFF.

The chain combines TRBV5-1 with TRBJ1-2; tentative D call: TRBD1 (5 bases). The CDR3 has 14 amino acids. Germline V gene data show CDR1 as SGHRS and CDR2 as YFSETQ. V shed 0 bases and J shed 6 bases, with 12 bases lying between them. CDR3 bases: TGCGCCAGCAGCTTGGCGGGGGATCTCAATGGCTACACCTTC. Its translation: CASSLAGDLNGYTF.

The V call is TRBV21-1, the J call TRBJ1-1; the table names TRBD1, a call not compared with the DNA. TRBV21-1 is a pseudogene segment. The CDR3 length is 15 residues. DNA for the CDR3: TGTGCCAGCAGCAAAGCGCGGACAGGGGACCCTGAAGCTTTCTTT. Protein: CASSKARTGDPEAFF.

This clone was detected once. This sequence joins TRBV6-5 and TRBJ2-3; 7 bases map to TRBD2. The CDR3 runs to 13 residues. J was trimmed by 2 bases and V by 6 bases; bases with no gene match: 2. The germline CDR1 and CDR2 sequences are MNHEY and SVGAGI. The CDR3 bases are TGTGCCAGCAGCACTAGCGACACAGATACGCAGTATTTT. Protein: CASSTSDTDTQYF.

The J gene is TRBJ2-3, the V gene TRBV28; 9 bases line up with TRBD2. This CDR3 contains 14 residues. Germline V gene lookup returns CDR1 MDHEN and CDR2 SYDVKM. V dropped 8 bases and J dropped 2; count of bases not matched to a gene: 5. The CDR3 loop is CASASGTITDTQYF. As DNA, the CDR3 is TGTGCCAGCGCTAGCGGGACGATCACAGATACGCAGTATTTT.

The V call is TRBV5-1, the J call TRBJ2-7; tentative D call: TRBD1 (6 bases). The V gene lost 1 base and the J gene lost 3 bases, with 20 bases spanning the gap. The CDR3 is 17 amino acids. Germline CDR1 SGHRS, CDR2 YFSETQ. The DNA for the CDR3 is TGCGCCAGCAGCTTGTCCCTACAGGGATCATCACACTACGAGCAGTACTTC. Its protein product is CASSLSLQGSSHYEQYF.

This chain joins TRBV19 and TRBJ2-3; 8 nucleotides match TRBD2. From germline, CDR1 is LNHDA and CDR2 SQIVND (reference sequence). The CDR3 totals 17 residues. Germline trimming cut 4 bases from V and 8 bases from J; bases unmatched to any gene: 17. CDR3 coding DNA: TGTGCCAGTAGTAGCGGGAGGACCCCAACGCTCGGTGGTACGCAGTATTTT. As protein: CASSSGRTPTLGGTQYF.

This chain connects TRBV5-1 to TRBJ2-2, with D perhaps matching TRBD2 (6 bases). This CDR3 is built from 14 residues. Germline assignment: CDR1 SGHRS and CDR2 YFSETQ. The V end lost 9 bases, the J end lost 1 base, and 13 bases lay between the germline ends. CDR3 sequence (DNA): TGCGCCACCAGGGACTCGTTGAACACCGGGGAGCTGTTTTTT. Translation gives CATRDSLNTGELFF.